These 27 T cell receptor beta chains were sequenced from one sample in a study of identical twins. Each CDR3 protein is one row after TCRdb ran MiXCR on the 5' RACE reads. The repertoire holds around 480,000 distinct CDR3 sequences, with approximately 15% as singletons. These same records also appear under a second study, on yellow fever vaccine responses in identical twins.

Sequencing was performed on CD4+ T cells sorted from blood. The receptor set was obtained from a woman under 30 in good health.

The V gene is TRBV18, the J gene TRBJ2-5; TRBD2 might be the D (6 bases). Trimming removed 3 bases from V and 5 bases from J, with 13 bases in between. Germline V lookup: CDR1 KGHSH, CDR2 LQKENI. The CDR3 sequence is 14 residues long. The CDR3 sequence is CASSPGGAGETQYF. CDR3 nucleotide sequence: TGTGCCAGCTCACCTGGAGGGGCCGGGGAGACCCAGTACTTC.

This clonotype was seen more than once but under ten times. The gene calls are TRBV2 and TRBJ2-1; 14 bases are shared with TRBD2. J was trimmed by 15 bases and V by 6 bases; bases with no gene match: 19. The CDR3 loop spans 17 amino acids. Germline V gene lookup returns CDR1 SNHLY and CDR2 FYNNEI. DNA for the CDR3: TGTGCCAGCAGACCAGACCCGGGACTAGCGGGGGCTGCGGTAACGTTCTTC. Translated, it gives CASRPDPGLAGAAVTFF. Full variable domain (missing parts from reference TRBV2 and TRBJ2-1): EPEVTQTPSHQVTQMGQEVILRCVPISNHLYFYWYRQILGQKVEFLVSFYNNEISEKSEIFDDQFSVERPDGSNFTLKIRSTKLEDSAMYFCASRPDPGLAGAAVTFFGPGTRLTVL.

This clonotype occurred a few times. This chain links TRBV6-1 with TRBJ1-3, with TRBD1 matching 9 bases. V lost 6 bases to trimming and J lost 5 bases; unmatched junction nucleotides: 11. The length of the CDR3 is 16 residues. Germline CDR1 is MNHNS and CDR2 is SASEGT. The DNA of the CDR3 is TGTGCCAGCAGCACCTTTGGGACAGGGAGCCGAAACACCATATATTTT. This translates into CASSTFGTGSRNTIYF.

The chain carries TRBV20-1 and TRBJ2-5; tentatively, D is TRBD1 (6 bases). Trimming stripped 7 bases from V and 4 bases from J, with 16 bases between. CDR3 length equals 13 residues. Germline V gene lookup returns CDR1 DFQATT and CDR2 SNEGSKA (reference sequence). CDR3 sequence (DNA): TGCAGTGGAGACAGGAGAAGGGGAGAGACCCAGTACTTC. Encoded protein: CSGDRRRGETQYF.

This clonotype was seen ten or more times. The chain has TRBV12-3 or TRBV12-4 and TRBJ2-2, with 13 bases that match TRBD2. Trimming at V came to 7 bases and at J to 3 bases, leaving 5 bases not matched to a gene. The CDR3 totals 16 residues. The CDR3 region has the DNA TGTGCCAGCACTAGACTAGCGGGGGGTGACACCGGGGAGCTGTTTTTT. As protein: CASTRLAGGDTGELFF.

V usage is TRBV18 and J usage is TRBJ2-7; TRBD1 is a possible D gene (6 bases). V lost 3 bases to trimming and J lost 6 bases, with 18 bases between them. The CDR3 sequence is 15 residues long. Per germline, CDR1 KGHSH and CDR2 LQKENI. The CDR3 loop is CASSPGAGAWGEQYF. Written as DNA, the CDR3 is TGTGCCAGCTCACCGGGCGCAGGGGCCTGGGGCGAGCAGTACTTC.

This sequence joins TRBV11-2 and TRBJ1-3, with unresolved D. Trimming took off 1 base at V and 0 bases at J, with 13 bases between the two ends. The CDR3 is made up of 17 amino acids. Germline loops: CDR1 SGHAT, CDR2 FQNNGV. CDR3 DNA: TGTGCCAGCAGCTTAGGAGCGACAACAATCTCTGGAAACACCATATATTTT. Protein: CASSLGATTISGNTIYF.

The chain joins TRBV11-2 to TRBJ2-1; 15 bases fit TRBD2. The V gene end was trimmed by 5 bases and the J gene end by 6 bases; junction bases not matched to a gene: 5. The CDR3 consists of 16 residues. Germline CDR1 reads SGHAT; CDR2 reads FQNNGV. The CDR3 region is CASSPVGLAGGNEQFF. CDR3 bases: TGTGCCAGCAGCCCGGTGGGACTAGCGGGAGGCAATGAGCAGTTCTTC.

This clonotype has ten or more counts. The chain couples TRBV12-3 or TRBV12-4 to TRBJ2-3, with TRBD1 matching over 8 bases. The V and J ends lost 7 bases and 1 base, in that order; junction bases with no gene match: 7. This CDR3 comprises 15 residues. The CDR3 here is CASTRTGSRTDTQYF. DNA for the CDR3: TGTGCCAGCACCCGGACAGGGAGTCGCACAGATACGCAGTATTTT.

The CDR3 protein is CASRGQGARNNEQFF. CDR3 DNA: TGTGCCAGCAGGGGACAGGGGGCGCGAAACAATGAGCAGTTCTTC. The V call is TRBV7-2, the J call TRBJ2-1, with 12 bases fitting TRBD1. Germline CDR1 is SGHTA and CDR2 is FQGNSA. There are 15 residues in the CDR3. V lost 6 bases and J lost 5; bases outside the gene matches: 5.

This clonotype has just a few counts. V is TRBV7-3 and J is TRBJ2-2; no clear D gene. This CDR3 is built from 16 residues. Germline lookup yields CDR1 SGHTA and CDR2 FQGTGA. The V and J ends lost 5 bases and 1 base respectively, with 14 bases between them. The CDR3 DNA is TGTGCCAGCAGCCCAAGTAGTCTTATGAACACCGGGGAGCTGTTTTTT. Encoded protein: CASSPSSLMNTGELFF.

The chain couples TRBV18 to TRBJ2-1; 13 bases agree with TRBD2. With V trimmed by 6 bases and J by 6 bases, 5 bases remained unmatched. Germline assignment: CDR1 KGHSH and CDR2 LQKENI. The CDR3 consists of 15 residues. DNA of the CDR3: TGTGCCAGCTCGGGGACTAGCGGGGAGATCAATGAGCAGTTCTTC. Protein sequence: CASSGTSGEINEQFF.

Here the CDR3 reads CSANRGQGSLSIYEQYF. The CDR3 DNA follows: TGCAGTGCTAACAGGGGGCAGGGATCCCTTTCCATCTACGAGCAGTACTTC. This rearrangement joins TRBV20-1 to TRBJ2-7; 9 nucleotides agree with TRBD1. V lost 4 bases and J lost 3; bases outside the gene matches: 16. Per the germline V gene, CDR1 is DFQATT and CDR2 is SNEGSKA (reference sequence). This CDR3 is 17 amino acids long.

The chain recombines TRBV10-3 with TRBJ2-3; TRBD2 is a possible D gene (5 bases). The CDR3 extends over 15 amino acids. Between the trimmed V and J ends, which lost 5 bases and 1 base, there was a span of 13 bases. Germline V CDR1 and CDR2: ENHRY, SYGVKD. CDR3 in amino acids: CAISQDREGTDTQYF. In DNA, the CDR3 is TGTGCCATCAGTCAGGACCGGGAAGGCACAGATACGCAGTATTTT.

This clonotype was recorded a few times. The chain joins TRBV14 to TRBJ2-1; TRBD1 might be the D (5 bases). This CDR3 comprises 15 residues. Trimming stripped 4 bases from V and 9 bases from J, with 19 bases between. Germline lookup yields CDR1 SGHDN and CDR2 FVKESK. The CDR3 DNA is TGTGCCAGCAGCCGAAGATCTTTTCAGGGTTCTGAGCAGTTCTTC. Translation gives CASSRRSFQGSEQFF.

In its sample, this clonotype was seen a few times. As DNA, the CDR3 is TGCAGTGCCTCCAGGGGACTTTTTTCGGGCACAGATACGCAGTATTTT. It codes for CSASRGLFSGTDTQYF. V gene TRBV20-1 combines with J gene TRBJ2-3; TRBD1 or TRBD2 may be the D gene (6 bases each). V was cut by 6 bases and J by 1 base, with 20 bases left in between. CDR3 length: 16 residues. Germline V CDR1 and CDR2: DFQATT, SNEGSKA (reference sequence).

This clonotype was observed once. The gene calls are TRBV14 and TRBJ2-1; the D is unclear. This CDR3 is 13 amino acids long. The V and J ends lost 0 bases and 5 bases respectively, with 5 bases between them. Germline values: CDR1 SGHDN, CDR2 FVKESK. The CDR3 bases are TGTGCCAGCAGCCAAGATACGAACAATGAGCAGTTCTTC. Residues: CASSQDTNNEQFF.

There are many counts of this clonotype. The CDR3 here is CASSQVESGGYTF. The CDR3 DNA is TGTGCCAGCAGCCAAGTAGAATCTGGTGGCTACACCTTC. This chain uses TRBV14 with TRBJ1-2, with unresolved D. Germline values: CDR1 SGHDN, CDR2 FVKESK. The CDR3 runs 13 residues. Trimming left V 1 base short and J 7 bases short, with 10 bases between. Filled out from reference TRBV14 and TRBJ1-2, the complete variable domain reads EAGVTQFPSHSVIEKGQTVTLRCDPISGHDNLYWYRRVMGKEIKFLLHFVKESKQDESGMPNNRFLAERTGGTYSTLKVQPAELEDSGVYFCASSQVESGGYTFGSGTRLTVV.

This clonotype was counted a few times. This CDR3 reads CASSLLDSSYEQYF. DNA for the CDR3: TGTGCCAGTAGTCTATTGGACAGCTCCTACGAGCAGTACTTC. The V gene is TRBV19, the J gene TRBJ2-7; TRBD1 is a possible D gene (6 bases). Between the trimmed V and J ends, which lost 5 bases and 0 bases, there was a span of 11 bases. The CDR3 is 14 residues long. Germline CDR1 LNHDA, CDR2 SQIVND (reference sequence). The whole variable domain, filled in from reference TRBV19 and TRBJ2-7, reads DGGITQSPKYLFRKEGQNVTLSCEQNLNHDAMYWYRQDPGQGLRLIYYSQIVNDFQKGDIAEGYSVSREKKESFPLTVTSAQKNPTAFYLCASSLLDSSYEQYFGPGTRLTVT.

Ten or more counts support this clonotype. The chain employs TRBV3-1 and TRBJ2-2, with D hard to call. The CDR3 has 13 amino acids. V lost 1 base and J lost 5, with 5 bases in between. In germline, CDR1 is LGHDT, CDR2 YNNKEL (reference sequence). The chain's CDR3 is CASSQVGTGELFF. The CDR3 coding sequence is TGTGCCAGCAGCCAAGTGGGAACCGGGGAGCTGTTTTTT.

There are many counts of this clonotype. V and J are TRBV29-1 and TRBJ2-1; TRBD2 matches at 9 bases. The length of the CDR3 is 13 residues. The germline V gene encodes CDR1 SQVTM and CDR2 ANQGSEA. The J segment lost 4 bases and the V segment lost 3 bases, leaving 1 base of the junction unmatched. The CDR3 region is CSVETSGYNEQFF. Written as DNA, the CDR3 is TGCAGCGTTGAGACTAGCGGATACAATGAGCAGTTCTTC.

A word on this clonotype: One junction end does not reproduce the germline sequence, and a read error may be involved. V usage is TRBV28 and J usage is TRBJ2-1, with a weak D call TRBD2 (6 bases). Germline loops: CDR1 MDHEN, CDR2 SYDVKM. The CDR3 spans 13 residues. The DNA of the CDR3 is TGTGCCAGCACAATTCCCCCTGCGGGGCTACAAGTCTTC. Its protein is CASTIPPAGLQVF.

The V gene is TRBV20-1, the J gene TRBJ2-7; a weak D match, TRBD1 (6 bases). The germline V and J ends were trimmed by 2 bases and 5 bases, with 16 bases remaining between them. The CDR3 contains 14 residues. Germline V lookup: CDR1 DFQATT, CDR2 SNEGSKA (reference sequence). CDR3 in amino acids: CSARNRDIRNEQYF. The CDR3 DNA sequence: TGCAGTGCTAGAAACCGGGACATTAGAAACGAGCAGTACTTC.

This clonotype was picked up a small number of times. The CDR3 region has the DNA TGTGCCAGCAGTGAAGCCAGGACCTGGGGTTACGAGCAGTACTTC. Translated: CASSEARTWGYEQYF. This sequence joins TRBV6-1 and TRBJ2-7; D not resolved. The CDR3 is 15 amino acids. Trimming left V 0 bases short and J 4 bases short, with 13 bases between. Germline loops: CDR1 MNHNS, CDR2 SASEGT.

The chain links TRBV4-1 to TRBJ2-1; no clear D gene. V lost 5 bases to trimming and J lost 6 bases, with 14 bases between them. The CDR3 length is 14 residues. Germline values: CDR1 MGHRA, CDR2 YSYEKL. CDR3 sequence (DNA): TGCGCCAGCAGCGTGGGCGGAACATTCAATGAGCAGTTCTTC. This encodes CASSVGGTFNEQFF.

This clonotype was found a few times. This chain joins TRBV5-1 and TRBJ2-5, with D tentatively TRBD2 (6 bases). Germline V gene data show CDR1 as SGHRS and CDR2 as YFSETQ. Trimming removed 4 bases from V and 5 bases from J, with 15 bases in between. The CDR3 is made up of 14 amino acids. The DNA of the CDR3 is TGCGCCAGCAGCGGGGGGTCTCAGCAGGAGACCCAGTACTTC. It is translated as CASSGGSQQETQYF.

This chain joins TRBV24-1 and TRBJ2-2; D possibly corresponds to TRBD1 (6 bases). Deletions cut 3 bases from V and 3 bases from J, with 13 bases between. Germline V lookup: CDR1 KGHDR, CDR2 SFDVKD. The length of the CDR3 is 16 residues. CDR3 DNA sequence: TGTGCCACCAGTGATCCCAGACAGGCCTACACCGGGGAGCTGTTTTTT. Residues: CATSDPRQAYTGELFF.